A selection of T cell receptor beta chains follows, all from one sample in a study of Tregs in tolerant kidney transplant recipients. The repertoire was sequenced with immunoSEQ multiplex PCR; TCRdb's copy has only in-frame clones and lacks some. Here the sample spans under 300,000 clones, about 86% being singletons. The sequencing input was CD4+ T cells from blood. Receptors originate from a human donor in good health. Both conserved end residues are part of each CDR3. A D gene is named only where the DNA matches it firmly. Some rows have no size entry. The others give once, few or many, or a class for an expanded clone.

>TRBV19|-|-|TRBJ2-1
CASSLRAGEQFF
TGTGCCAGTAGTCTTCGCGCGGGTGAGCAGTTCTTC
>TRBV27|-|-|TRBJ2-1
CASCLSGFYNEQFF
TGTGCCAGCTGTTTAAGCGGGTTTTACAATGAGCAGTTCTTC
>TRBV5-1|TRBD1|-|TRBJ1-1
CASSLAPAGGNTEAFF
TGCGCCAGCAGCTTGGCCCCGGCAGGGGGAAACACTGAAGCTTTCTTT
>TRBV19|-|-|TRBJ1-1
CASRGGVGQSGPTEAFF
TGTGCCAGTAGGGGGGGGGTGGGCCAATCAGGCCCCACTGAAGCTTTCTTT
>TRBV7-2|TRBD2|-|TRBJ2-5
CASSLQPGGGQETQYF
TGTGCCAGCAGCTTACAACCGGGGGGAGGGCAAGAGACCCAGTACTTC
>TRBV5-4|-|-|TRBJ1-4
CASSAGLNEKLFF
TGTGCCAGCAGCGCAGGGTTGAATGAAAAACTGTTTTTT
>TRBV11-3|-|-|TRBJ1-5
CASSLRGSSNQPQHF
TGTGCCAGCAGCTTAAGGGGATCTAGCAATCAGCCCCAGCATTTT
>TRBV2|-|few|TRBJ1-6
CASSSRGSPLHF
TGTGCCAGCAGTTCCAGGGGTTCACCCCTCCACTTT
>TRBV6-5|TRBD1|-|TRBJ1-2
CASSYSSRGGESGYTF
TGTGCCAGCAGTTACTCTTCGAGAGGGGGCGAAAGTGGCTACACCTTC
>TRBV5-6|TRBD1|-|TRBJ1-1
CASSFNRGLKEAFF
TGTGCCAGCAGCTTCAACAGGGGGCTGAAGGAAGCTTTCTTT
>TRBV6-5|-|few|TRBJ2-5
CASSKTGRALTQYF
TGTGCCAGCAGTAAGACGGGAAGAGCACTTACCCAGTACTTC
>TRBV4-1|TRBD1|-|TRBJ2-3
CASSQTGTGLSGDTQYF
TGCGCCAGCAGCCAAACGGGGACAGGGCTATCTGGGGATACGCAGTATTTT
>TRBV6-5|TRBD2|-|TRBJ2-7
CASSYSRGAYEQYF
TGTGCCAGCAGTTACTCGCGGGGGGCCTACGAGCAGTACTTC
>TRBV2|-|-|TRBJ2-3
CASSVLDTQYF
TGTGCCAGCAGCGTCCTTGATACGCAGTATTTT
>TRBV11-2|TRBD2|-|TRBJ2-2
CASSDRSGGDTGELFF
TGTGCCAGCAGCGATAGGTCGGGGGGTGACACCGGGGAGCTGTTTTTT
>TRBV18|TRBD2|once|TRBJ2-2
CASSPPNQGGAGELFF
TGTGCCAGCTCACCACCGAATCAGGGAGGGGCCGGGGAGCTGTTTTTT
>TRBV5-5|-|-|TRBJ1-2
CASLRGTDYGYTF
TGTGCCAGCCTGAGGGGGACCGACTATGGCTACACCTTC
>TRBV27|-|-|TRBJ1-2
CASSSTPNRMRGYTF
TGTGCCAGCAGTTCAACCCCTAACAGGATGCGAGGCTACACCTTC
>TRBV20-1|-|-|TRBJ1-1
CSASRGGEAFF
TGCAGTGCTAGTAGGGGCGGTGAAGCTTTCTTT
>TRBV30|TRBD1|-|TRBJ1-1
CAWSGQGEWTEAFF
TGTGCCTGGAGTGGACAGGGAGAGTGGACTGAAGCTTTCTTT
>TRBV19|TRBD1|-|TRBJ2-7
CASSFSTGEHYEQYF
TGTGCCAGTAGTTTTTCGACAGGGGAACACTACGAGCAGTACTTC
>TRBV18|TRBD2|-|TRBJ2-2
CASSPNSGEDGELFF
TGTGCCAGCTCACCGAATAGCGGGGAGGACGGGGAGCTGTTTTTT
>TRBV9|-|-|TRBJ1-4
CASSVGDSLGTNEKLFF
TGTGCCAGCAGCGTAGGCGACAGTCTCGGGACTAATGAAAAACTGTTTTTT
>TRBV5-1|TRBD2|-|TRBJ2-1
CASSLDGPGGDEQFF
TGCGCCAGCAGCTTGGATGGGCCGGGAGGGGATGAGCAGTTCTTC
>TRBV6-1|TRBD1|-|TRBJ1-6
CASSVTQGAKNSPLHF
TGTGCCAGCAGTGTCACCCAGGGGGCAAAGAATTCACCCCTCCACTTT
>TRBV25-1|-|-|TRBJ2-2
CASRARTGYTGELFF
TGTGCCAGCAGGGCCCGTACAGGGTACACCGGGGAGCTGTTTTTT
>TRBV4-1|TRBD1|-|TRBJ2-1
CASSQEHRGYNEQFF
TGCGCCAGCAGCCAAGAGCACAGGGGATACAATGAGCAGTTCTTC
>TRBV5-1|-|-|TRBJ1-3
CASSLESVGSGNTIYF
TGCGCCAGCAGCTTGGAGTCCGTCGGATCTGGAAACACCATATATTTT
>TRBV5-6|-|-|TRBJ2-2
CASSLVSLNTGELFF
TGTGCCAGCAGCTTGGTTAGCTTGAACACCGGGGAGCTGTTTTTT
>TRBV5-6|-|-|TRBJ1-4
CASSPIGSTNEKLFF
TGTGCCAGCAGTCCCATCGGGTCAACTAATGAAAAACTGTTTTTT
>TRBV11-2|TRBD1|-|TRBJ1-2
CASSAGGGGYGYTF
TGTGCCAGCAGCGCGGGAGGGGGCGGCTATGGCTACACCTTC
>TRBV15|-|-|TRBJ1-2
CATSLDSPSYYGYTF
TGTGCCACGTCCCTGGACTCTCCAAGTTACTATGGCTACACCTTC
>TRBV5-4|TRBD2|-|TRBJ2-3
CASSSQTSGGAGTQYF
TGTGCCAGCAGCTCCCAGACTAGCGGGGGGGCGGGTACGCAGTATTTT
>TRBV28|-|-|TRBJ1-2
CASSLVSGVGYGYTF
TGTGCCAGCAGTTTAGTATCCGGGGTGGGATATGGCTACACCTTC
>TRBV4-1|TRBD2|few|TRBJ2-7
CASSQPGLAGGAYEQYF
TGCGCCAGCAGCCAACCGGGACTAGCGGGGGGGGCCTACGAGCAGTACTTC
>TRBV19|-|-|TRBJ1-1
CASSRPRQTTNTEAFF
TGTGCCAGTAGCAGACCGCGGCAAACTACAAACACTGAAGCTTTCTTT
>TRBV5-6|-|-|TRBJ1-3
CASSLPGGRVSGNTIYF
TGTGCCAGCAGCTTGCCCGGCGGCAGGGTTTCTGGAAACACCATATATTTT
>TRBV7-9|-|-|TRBJ2-2
CASSFTVGELFF
TGTGCCAGCAGCTTTACGGTCGGGGAGCTGTTTTTT
>TRBV6-1|-|-|TRBJ1-1
CASSRLNTEAFF
TGTGCCAGCAGTCGCTTGAACACTGAAGCTTTCTTT
>TRBV5-4|-|once|TRBJ2-7
CASSPQGTTYEQYF
TGTGCCAGCAGCCCCCAGGGGACTACCTACGAGCAGTACTTC
>TRBV6-6|TRBD1|-|TRBJ2-7
CASAGTGGYEQYF
TGTGCCAGCGCAGGGACAGGAGGCTACGAGCAGTACTTC
>TRBV6-6|TRBD2|few|TRBJ2-7
CASTTGTSSYEQYF
TGTGCCAGCACCACCGGGACTAGCTCCTACGAGCAGTACTTC
>TRBV6-5|TRBD1|once|TRBJ2-2
CASRGGQGNTGELFF
TGTGCCAGCAGGGGAGGACAGGGGAACACCGGGGAGCTGTTTTTT
>TRBV7-9|TRBD2|once|TRBJ2-3
CASSPGLASTDTQYF
TGTGCCAGCAGCCCGGGACTAGCGAGCACAGATACGCAGTATTTT